This record concerns one TCR beta chain sequence. There are many counts of this clonotype. It lacks a known antigen. Qualities for individual bases were not recorded, and no much larger clone is one base off. The treatment or condition label here, explained by the study, means: allogeneic hematopoietic cell transplantation with graft depleted of TCRalphabeta T cells and CD19 B cells. The children who served as transplant recipients had been given grafts of TCRalphabeta/CD19-depleted allogeneic hematopoietic cells. These data come from a study of T-cell reconstitution after alpha-beta-depleted transplantation in children (TCRdb year 2016). For the study in its entirety: Using TCR repertoire profiling, the study quantitatively followed how T-cell immune reconstitution unfolded in children after TCRalphabeta/CD19-depleted allogeneic hematopoietic cell transplantation. Study-wide findings and limitations: The apparently early recovery of alphabetaT-cell counts about two months after transplant reportedly depended on only several hundred rapidly expanded clones that came from non-depleted graft cells. The high TCRbeta diversity at day 60 in some patients was ascribed to recipient T cells and intrathymic progenitors that had survived conditioning. Hyperexpanded clone frequencies declined over subsequent months; after one year, T-cell counts and TCRbeta diversity were mostly attributed to newly produced T cells.

Library generation was performed with PCR. Sequencing was carried out with an Illumina HiSeq 2500. Molecular barcoding was employed in the preparation of TCR libraries, with unique molecular identifiers being used to normalize TCRbeta repertoire quantification. The public reads were run again by TCRdb, first through fastp at Q25 and then through MiXCR, and only productive beta chains were kept. When rows share a CDR3 protein, they turn into one entry using the most common DNA and genes. Present in this sample are about 290,000 distinct CDR3 sequences, less than 9.5% of which were seen just once. The ten largest account for about 9.1% of the sample. The receptor was isolated from a female patient aged 2-15 years who had a stem cell transplant for Fanconi anemia, so the T cells may come from the graft donor. Sequenced material: peripheral blood, taken 360 days after TCRalphabeta/CD19-depleted stem cell transplant.

The nucleotides are TGTGCCAGCAGCCTTACAGGGAACCAGCCCCAGCATTTT. Protein translation: CASSLTGNQPQHF. The chain links TRBV5-6 with TRBJ1-5; the D gene is perhaps TRBD1, from 6 matching bases. From the cysteine up to the phenylalanine, the CDR3 has a length of 13 residues. Of all the DNA, just the CDR3 is kept, 39 bases in frame from base 1. The V end loses 4 bases and the J end loses 7 bases, and a stretch of 12 bases separates them. According to the germline V gene, CDR1 reads SGHDT and CDR2 reads YYEEEE. Beyond the CDR3, the reference TRBV5-6 and TRBJ1-5 genes provide the residues; the full variable domain reads: DAGVTQSPTHLIKTRGQQVTLRCSPKSGHDTVSWYQQALGQGPQFIFQYYEEEERQRGNFPDRFSGHQFPNYSSELNVNALLLGDSALYLCASSLTGNQPQHFGDGTRLSIL.